This is a list of T cell receptor beta chains from one sample in a study of blood T cells in healthy people across ages. Using its own MiXCR run on the 5' RACE reads, TCRdb lists one record per CDR3 protein. The sample holds roughly 1,500,000 distinct CDR3 sequences, roughly 40% seen once. The sample comprised blood. The receptor set was obtained from a woman younger than 30 in good health. Each CDR3 is given with its conserved first and last residue. The D gene is left open where the match is weak. Size is stated for part of the rows, as once, few or many counts, or as a class when the clone is expanded.

cdr3_aa: CASSQKTGLAGPTHNEQFF; cdr3_nt: TGTGCCAGCAGCCAGAAGACGGGACTAGCGGGACCTACCCACAATGAGCAGTTCTTC; d_call: TRBD2; v_call: TRBV7-9; j_call: TRBJ2-1; clone_size: -
cdr3_aa: CASSFSSSSYNGQYF; cdr3_nt: TGTGCCAGCAGCTTCTCCTCTAGCTCCTACAATGGGCAGTACTTC; d_call: -; v_call: TRBV7-9; j_call: TRBJ2-7; clone_size: -
cdr3_aa: CAISETGTYEQYF; cdr3_nt: TGTGCCATCAGCGAGACTGGTACCTACGAGCAGTACTTC; d_call: -; v_call: TRBV10-3; j_call: TRBJ2-7; clone_size: many
cdr3_aa: CASKRGLAGDHEQFF; cdr3_nt: TGTGCCAGCAAGAGAGGACTAGCGGGAGATCATGAGCAGTTCTTC; d_call: TRBD2; v_call: TRBV2; j_call: TRBJ2-1; clone_size: -
cdr3_aa: CASSLSVVNTEAFF; cdr3_nt: TGTGCCAGCAGTTTATCGGTGGTTAACACTGAAGCTTTCTTT; d_call: -; v_call: TRBV27; j_call: TRBJ1-1; clone_size: -
cdr3_aa: CASRLAGGGNEQFF; cdr3_nt: TGTGCCAGCAGACTAGCGGGAGGGGGTAATGAGCAGTTCTTC; d_call: TRBD2; v_call: TRBV4-2; j_call: TRBJ2-1; clone_size: -
cdr3_aa: CASSDGLIGDPQYF; cdr3_nt: TGTGCCAGCAGTGACGGCCTCATTGGAGACCCGCAGTATTTT; d_call: -; v_call: TRBV2; j_call: TRBJ2-3; clone_size: -
cdr3_aa: CASSQGGGLANEQFF; cdr3_nt: TGTGCCAGCAGCCAAGGGGGGGGCCTAGCCAATGAGCAGTTCTTC; d_call: -; v_call: TRBV3-1; j_call: TRBJ2-1; clone_size: few
cdr3_aa: CATSRATTGVRYEQYF; cdr3_nt: TGTGCCACCAGCAGGGCGACAACAGGGGTCCGCTACGAGCAGTACTTC; d_call: TRBD1; v_call: TRBV15; j_call: TRBJ2-7; clone_size: once
cdr3_aa: CASRPPGQGAKETQYF; cdr3_nt: TGTGCCAGCAGGCCACCTGGCCAGGGGGCGAAGGAGACCCAGTACTTC; d_call: TRBD1; v_call: TRBV3-1; j_call: TRBJ2-5; clone_size: few
cdr3_aa: CASSNLAGGYDEQFF; cdr3_nt: TGTGCCAGCAGCAATCTAGCGGGTGGCTACGATGAGCAGTTCTTC; d_call: TRBD2; v_call: TRBV6-2/TRBV6-3; j_call: TRBJ2-1; clone_size: -
cdr3_aa: CASSITFTTDTQYF; cdr3_nt: TGTGCCAGCAGCATTACTTTCACCACAGATACGCAGTATTTT; d_call: -; v_call: TRBV9; j_call: TRBJ2-3; clone_size: -
cdr3_aa: CASSPPRKGSGEDGYTF; cdr3_nt: TGTGCCAGCTCACCACCGAGGAAAGGGTCAGGGGAGGATGGCTACACCTTC; d_call: -; v_call: TRBV18; j_call: TRBJ1-2; clone_size: few
cdr3_aa: CATSRGDHRDTQYF; cdr3_nt: TGTGCCACCAGTCGAGGCGATCACCGGGATACGCAGTATTTT; d_call: -; v_call: TRBV24-1; j_call: TRBJ2-3; clone_size: -
cdr3_aa: CATRGGTGRRVFF; cdr3_nt: TGTGCCACCCGGGGAGGGACCGGTAGGAGAGTTTTCTTT; d_call: -; v_call: TRBV7-8; j_call: TRBJ1-1; clone_size: once
cdr3_aa: CASLSRLVHADTQYF; cdr3_nt: TGTGCCAGCCTCTCGAGACTAGTGCACGCAGATACGCAGTATTTT; d_call: -; v_call: TRBV6-2/TRBV6-3; j_call: TRBJ2-3; clone_size: -
cdr3_aa: CSASEGPGTEAFF; cdr3_nt: TGCAGTGCTAGTGAGGGGCCGGGCACTGAAGCTTTCTTT; d_call: -; v_call: TRBV20-1; j_call: TRBJ1-1; clone_size: -